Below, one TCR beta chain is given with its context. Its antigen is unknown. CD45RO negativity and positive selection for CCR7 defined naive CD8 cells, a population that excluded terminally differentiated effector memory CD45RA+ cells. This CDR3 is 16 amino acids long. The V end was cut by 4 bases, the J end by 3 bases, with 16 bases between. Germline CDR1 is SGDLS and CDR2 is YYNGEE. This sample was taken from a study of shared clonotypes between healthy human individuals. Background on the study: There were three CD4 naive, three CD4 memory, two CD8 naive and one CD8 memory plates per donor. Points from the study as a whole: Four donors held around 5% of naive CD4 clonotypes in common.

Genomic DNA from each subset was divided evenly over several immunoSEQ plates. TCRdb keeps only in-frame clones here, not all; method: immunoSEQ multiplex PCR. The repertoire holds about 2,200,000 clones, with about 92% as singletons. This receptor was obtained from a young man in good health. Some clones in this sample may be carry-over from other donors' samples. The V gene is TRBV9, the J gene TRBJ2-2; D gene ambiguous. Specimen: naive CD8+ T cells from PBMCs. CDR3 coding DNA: TGTGCCAGCAGCCCGCGACTGCAAGAATACACCGGGGAGCTGTTTTTT. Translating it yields CASSPRLQEYTGELFF.